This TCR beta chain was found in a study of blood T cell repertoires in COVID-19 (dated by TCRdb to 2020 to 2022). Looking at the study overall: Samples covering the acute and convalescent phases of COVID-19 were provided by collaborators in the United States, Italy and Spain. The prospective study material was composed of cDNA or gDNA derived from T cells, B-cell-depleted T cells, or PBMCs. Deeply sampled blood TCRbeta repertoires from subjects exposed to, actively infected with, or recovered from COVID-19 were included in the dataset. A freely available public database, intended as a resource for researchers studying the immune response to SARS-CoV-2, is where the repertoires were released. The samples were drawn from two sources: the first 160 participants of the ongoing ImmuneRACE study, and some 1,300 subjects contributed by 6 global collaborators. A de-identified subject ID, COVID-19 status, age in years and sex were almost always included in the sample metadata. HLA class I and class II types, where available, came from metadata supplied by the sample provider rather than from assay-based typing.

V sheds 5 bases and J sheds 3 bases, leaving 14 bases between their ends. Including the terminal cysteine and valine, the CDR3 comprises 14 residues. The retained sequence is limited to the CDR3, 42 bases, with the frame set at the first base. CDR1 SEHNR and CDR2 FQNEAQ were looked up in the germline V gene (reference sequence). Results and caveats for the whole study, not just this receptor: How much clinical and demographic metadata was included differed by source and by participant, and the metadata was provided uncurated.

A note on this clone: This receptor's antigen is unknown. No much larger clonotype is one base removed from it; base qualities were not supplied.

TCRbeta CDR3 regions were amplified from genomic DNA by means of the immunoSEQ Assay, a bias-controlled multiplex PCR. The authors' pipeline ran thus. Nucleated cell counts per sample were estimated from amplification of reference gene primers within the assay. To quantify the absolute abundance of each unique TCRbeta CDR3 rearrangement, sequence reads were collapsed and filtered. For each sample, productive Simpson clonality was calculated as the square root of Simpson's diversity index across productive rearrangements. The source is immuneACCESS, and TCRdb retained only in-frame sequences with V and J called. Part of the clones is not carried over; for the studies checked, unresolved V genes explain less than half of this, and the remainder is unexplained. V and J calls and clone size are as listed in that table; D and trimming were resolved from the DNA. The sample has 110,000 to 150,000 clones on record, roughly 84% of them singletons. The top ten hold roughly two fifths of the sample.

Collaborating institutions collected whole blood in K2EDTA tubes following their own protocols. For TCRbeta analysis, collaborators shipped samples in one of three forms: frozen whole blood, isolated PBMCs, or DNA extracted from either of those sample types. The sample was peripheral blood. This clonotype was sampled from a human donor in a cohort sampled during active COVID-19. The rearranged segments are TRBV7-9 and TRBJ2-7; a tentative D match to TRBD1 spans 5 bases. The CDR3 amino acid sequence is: CASSRQDSRYEQYV. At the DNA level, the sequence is TGTGCCAGCAGCCGCCAAGACAGCCGCTACGAGCAGTACGTC.